This TCR beta chain was captured by sequencing in a study of CD8 T cells in Susac syndrome. Negative isolation was used for CD8+ and CD4+ T cells, and FACS enrichment was applied to TEMRA cells. RNA, at about 0.45 to 1 ug, was reverse transcribed with random hexamers. The amplification used immunoSEQ multiplex PCR on TCR beta CDR3; it spanned 54 Vbeta and 13 Jbeta. TCRdb re-derived calls from the immunoSEQ multiplex PCR reads in MiXCR, one entry per CDR3 protein. The sample lists 140,000 or so distinct CDR3 sequences, around 96% occurring once. V lost 1 base to trimming and J lost 5 bases; unmatched junction nucleotides: 3. Per the germline V gene, CDR1 is DFQATT and CDR2 is SNEGSKA (reference sequence). The CDR3 extends over 14 amino acids.

The sequenced sample was CD4+ T cells from PBMCs. The gene calls are TRBV20-1 and TRBJ2-1, with TRBD2 matching 9 bases. The source is a human donor with multiple sclerosis. The CDR3 DNA reads as TGCAGTGCTAGAGGCGGGGGGGCTAACAATGAGCAGTTCTTC. It codes for CSARGGGANNEQFF.